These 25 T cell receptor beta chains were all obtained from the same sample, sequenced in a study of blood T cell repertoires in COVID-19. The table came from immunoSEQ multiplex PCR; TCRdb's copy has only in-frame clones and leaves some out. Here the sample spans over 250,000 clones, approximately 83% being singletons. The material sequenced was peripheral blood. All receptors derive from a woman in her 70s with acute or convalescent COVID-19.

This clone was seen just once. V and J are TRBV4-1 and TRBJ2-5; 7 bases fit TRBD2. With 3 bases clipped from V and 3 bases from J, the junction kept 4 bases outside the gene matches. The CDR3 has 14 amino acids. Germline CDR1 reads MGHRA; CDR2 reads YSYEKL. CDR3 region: CASSHFAGEETQYF. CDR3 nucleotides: TGCGCCAGCAGCCATTTTGCGGGGGAAGAGACCCAGTACTTC.

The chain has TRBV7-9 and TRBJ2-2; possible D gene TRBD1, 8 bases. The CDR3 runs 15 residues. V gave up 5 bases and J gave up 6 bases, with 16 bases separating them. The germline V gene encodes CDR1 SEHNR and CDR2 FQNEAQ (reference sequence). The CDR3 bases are TGTGCCAGCAGCGCCCGGACAGGGAGGGCCGGGGAGCTGTTTTTT. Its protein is CASSARTGRAGELFF.

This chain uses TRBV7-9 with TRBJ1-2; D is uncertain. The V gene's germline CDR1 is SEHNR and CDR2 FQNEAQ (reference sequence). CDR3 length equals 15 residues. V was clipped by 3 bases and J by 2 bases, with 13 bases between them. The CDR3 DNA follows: TGTGCCAGCAGCTTGGACGGACTTCTGAACTATGGCTACACCTTC. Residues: CASSLDGLLNYGYTF.

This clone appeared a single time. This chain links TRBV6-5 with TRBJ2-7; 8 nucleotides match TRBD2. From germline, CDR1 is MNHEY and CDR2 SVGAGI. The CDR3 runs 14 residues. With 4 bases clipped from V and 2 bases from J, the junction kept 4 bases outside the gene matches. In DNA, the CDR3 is TGTGCCAGCAGTTCCCGGGAGGGGACCTACGAGCAGTACTTC. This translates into CASSSREGTYEQYF.

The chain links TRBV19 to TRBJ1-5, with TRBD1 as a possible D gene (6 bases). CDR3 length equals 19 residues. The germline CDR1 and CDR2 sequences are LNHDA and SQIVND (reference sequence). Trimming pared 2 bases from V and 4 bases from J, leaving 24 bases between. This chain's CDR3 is CASSIQTQGRNKRNQPQHF. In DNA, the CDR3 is TGTGCCAGTAGTATACAAACTCAGGGGCGGAACAAAAGAAATCAGCCCCAGCATTTT.

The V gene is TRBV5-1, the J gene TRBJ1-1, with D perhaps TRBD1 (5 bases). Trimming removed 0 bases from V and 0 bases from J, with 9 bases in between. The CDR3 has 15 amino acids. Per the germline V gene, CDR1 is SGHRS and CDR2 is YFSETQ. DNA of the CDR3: TGCGCCAGCAGCTTGGAGGAGGGGATGAACACTGAAGCTTTCTTT. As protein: CASSLEEGMNTEAFF.

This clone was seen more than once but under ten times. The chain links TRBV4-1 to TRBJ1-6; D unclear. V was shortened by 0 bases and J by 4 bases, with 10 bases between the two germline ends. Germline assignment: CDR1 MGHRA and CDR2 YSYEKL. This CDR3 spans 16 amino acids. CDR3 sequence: CASSQEGTSYNSPLHF. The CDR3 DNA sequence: TGCGCCAGCAGCCAAGAGGGCACATCGTATAATTCACCCCTCCACTTT.

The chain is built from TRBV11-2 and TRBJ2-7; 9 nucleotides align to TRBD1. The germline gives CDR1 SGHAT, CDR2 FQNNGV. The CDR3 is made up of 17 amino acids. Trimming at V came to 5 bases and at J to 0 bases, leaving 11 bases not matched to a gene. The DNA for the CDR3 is TGTGCCAGCAGCCTCCCAGGGACAGGGCGGGTCTCCTACGAGCAGTACTTC. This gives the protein CASSLPGTGRVSYEQYF.

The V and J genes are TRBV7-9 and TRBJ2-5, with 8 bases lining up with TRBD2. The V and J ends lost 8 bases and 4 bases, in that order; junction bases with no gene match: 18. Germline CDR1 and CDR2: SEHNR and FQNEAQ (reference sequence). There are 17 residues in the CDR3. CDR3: CASGGLAGSPRRETQYF. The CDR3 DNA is TGTGCCAGCGGAGGGCTAGCGGGCTCCCCTCGACGAGAGACCCAGTACTTC.

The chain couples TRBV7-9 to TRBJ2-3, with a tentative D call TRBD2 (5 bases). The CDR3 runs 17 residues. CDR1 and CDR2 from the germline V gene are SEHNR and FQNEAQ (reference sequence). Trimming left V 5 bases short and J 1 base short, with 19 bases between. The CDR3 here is CASSPYLLAEGTDTQYF. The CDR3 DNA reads TGTGCCAGCAGCCCCTACCTTCTAGCAGAGGGCACAGATACGCAGTATTTT.

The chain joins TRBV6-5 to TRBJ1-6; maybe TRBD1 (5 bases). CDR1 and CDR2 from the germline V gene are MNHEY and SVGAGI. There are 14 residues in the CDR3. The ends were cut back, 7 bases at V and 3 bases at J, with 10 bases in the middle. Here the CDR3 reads CASTTVYYNSPLHF. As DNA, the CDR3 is TGTGCCAGCACGACAGTTTACTATAATTCACCCCTCCACTTT.

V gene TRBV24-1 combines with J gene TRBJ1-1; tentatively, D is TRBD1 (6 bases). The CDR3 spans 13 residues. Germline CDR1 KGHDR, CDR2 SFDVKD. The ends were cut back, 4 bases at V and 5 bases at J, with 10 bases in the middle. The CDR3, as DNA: TGTGCCACCAGTGAGGGGGGGCTTACTGAAGCTTTCTTT. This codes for CATSEGGLTEAFF.

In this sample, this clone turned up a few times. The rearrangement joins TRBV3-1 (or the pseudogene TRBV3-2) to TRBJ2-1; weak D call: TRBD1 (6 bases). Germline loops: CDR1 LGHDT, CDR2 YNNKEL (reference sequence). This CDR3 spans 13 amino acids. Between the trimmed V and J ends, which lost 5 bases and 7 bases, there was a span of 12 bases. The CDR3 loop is CASSYETGNEQFF. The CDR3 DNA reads TGTGCCAGCAGCTACGAAACAGGGAATGAGCAGTTCTTC.

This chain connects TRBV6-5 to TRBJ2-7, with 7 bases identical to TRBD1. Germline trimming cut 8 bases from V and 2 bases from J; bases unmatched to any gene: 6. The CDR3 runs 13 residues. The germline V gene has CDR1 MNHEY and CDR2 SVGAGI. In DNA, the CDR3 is TGTGCCAGCCGAGAACAGGGGCCCTACGAGCAGTACTTC. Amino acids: CASREQGPYEQYF.

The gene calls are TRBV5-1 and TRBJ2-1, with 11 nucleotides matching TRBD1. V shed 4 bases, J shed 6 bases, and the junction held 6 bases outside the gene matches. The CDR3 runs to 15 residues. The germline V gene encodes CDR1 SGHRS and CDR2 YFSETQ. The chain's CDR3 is CASSPGQGDPNEQFF. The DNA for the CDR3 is TGCGCCAGCAGCCCGGGACAGGGGGACCCCAATGAGCAGTTCTTC. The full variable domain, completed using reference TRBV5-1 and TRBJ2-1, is KAGVTQTPRYLIKTRGQQVTLSCSPISGHRSVSWYQQTPGQGLQFLFEYFSETQRNKGNFPGRFSGRQFSNSRSEMNVSTLELGDSALYLCASSPGQGDPNEQFFGPGTRLTVL.

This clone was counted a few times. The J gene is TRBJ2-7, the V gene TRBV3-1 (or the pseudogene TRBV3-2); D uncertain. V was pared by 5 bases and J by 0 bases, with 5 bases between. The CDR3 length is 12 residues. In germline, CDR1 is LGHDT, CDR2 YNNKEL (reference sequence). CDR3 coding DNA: TGTGCCAGCAGCGGCCTCTCCTACGAGCAGTACTTC. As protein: CASSGLSYEQYF.

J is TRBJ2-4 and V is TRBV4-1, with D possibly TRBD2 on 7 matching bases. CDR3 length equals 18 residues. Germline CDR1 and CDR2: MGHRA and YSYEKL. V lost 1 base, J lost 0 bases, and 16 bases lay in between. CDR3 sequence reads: CASSQGPPRGLAKNIQYF. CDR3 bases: TGCGCCAGCAGCCAAGGACCTCCGCGGGGGCTAGCCAAAAACATTCAGTACTTC.

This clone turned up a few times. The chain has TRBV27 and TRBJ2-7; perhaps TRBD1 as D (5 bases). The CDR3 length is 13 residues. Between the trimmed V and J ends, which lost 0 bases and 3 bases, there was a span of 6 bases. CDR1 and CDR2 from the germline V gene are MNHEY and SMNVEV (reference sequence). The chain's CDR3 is CASSLSRGYEQYF. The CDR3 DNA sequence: TGTGCCAGCAGTTTATCAAGGGGCTACGAGCAGTACTTC.

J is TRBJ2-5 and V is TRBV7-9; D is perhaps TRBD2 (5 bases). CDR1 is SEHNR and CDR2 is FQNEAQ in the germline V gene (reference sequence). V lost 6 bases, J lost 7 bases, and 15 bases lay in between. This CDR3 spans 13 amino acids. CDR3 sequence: CASSIDGKGTQYF. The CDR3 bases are TGTGCCAGCAGTATCGACGGGAAGGGGACCCAGTACTTC. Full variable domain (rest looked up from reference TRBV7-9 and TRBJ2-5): DTGVSQNPRHKITKRGQNVTFRCDPISEHNRLYWYRQTLGQGPEFLTYFQNEAQLEKSRLLSDRFSAERPKGSFSTLEIQRTEQGDSAMYLCASSIDGKGTQYFGPGTRLLVL.

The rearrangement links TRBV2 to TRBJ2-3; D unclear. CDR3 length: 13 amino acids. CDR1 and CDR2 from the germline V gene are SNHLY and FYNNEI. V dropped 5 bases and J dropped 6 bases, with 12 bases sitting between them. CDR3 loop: CASSQTLQDTQYF. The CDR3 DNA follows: TGTGCCAGCAGTCAAACCCTGCAGGATACGCAGTATTTT.

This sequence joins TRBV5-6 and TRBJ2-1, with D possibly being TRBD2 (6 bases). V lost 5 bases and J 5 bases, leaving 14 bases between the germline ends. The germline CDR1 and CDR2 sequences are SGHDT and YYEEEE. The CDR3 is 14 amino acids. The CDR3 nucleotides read TGTGCCAGCAGGCCGGGACTGGGGAACAATGAGCAGTTCTTC. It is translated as CASRPGLGNNEQFF.

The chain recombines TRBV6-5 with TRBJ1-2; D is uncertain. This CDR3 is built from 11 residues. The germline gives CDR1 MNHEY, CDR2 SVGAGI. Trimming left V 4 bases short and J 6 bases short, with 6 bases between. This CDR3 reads CASSSLHGYTF. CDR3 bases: TGTGCCAGCAGTTCCCTACATGGCTACACCTTC.

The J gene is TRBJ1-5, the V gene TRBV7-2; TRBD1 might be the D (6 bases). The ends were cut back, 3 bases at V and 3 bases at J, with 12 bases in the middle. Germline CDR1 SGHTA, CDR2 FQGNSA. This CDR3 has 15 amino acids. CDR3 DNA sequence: TGTGCCAGCAGCTTTGCGGGGGCTCACAATCAGCCCCAGCATTTT. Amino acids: CASSFAGAHNQPQHF.

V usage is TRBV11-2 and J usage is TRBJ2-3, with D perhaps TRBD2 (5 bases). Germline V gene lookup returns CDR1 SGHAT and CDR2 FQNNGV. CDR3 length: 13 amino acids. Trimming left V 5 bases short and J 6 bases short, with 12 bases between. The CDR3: CASSPDYLDTQYF. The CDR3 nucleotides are TGTGCCAGCAGCCCCGACTATCTCGATACGCAGTATTTT.

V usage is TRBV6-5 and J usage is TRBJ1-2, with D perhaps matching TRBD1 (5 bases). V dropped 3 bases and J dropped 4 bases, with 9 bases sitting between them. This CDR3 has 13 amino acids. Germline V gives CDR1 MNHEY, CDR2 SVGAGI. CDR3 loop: CASSYQGSYGYTF. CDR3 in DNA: TGTGCCAGCAGTTATCAGGGAAGCTATGGCTACACCTTC.